This TCR beta chain was captured by sequencing in a study of blood T cell repertoires in COVID-19. This CDR3 comprises 14 residues. Germline V CDR1 and CDR2: SNHLY, FYNNEI. J gave up 0 bases and V 8 bases, and 7 bases lay outside the gene matches. The data were produced by immunoSEQ multiplex PCR, yet TCRdb's version contains in-frame clones alone and is incomplete. The table records some 180,000 clones, 81% of them present only once. This clone was counted once. The V and J genes are TRBV2 and TRBJ2-7; TRBD1 agrees at 7 bases. Material: peripheral blood. The sequence came from an elderly woman with COVID-19, enrolled during active disease. This CDR3 is CASGGQESSYEQYF. In nucleotides, the CDR3 is TGTGCCAGCGGTGGACAGGAGAGCTCCTACGAGCAGTACTTC. Drawing the rest from reference TRBV2 and TRBJ2-7, the complete variable domain is EPEVTQTPSHQVTQMGQEVILRCVPISNHLYFYWYRQILGQKVEFLVSFYNNEISEKSEIFDDQFSVERPDGSNFTLKIRSTKLEDSAMYFCASGGQESSYEQYFGPGTRLTVT.